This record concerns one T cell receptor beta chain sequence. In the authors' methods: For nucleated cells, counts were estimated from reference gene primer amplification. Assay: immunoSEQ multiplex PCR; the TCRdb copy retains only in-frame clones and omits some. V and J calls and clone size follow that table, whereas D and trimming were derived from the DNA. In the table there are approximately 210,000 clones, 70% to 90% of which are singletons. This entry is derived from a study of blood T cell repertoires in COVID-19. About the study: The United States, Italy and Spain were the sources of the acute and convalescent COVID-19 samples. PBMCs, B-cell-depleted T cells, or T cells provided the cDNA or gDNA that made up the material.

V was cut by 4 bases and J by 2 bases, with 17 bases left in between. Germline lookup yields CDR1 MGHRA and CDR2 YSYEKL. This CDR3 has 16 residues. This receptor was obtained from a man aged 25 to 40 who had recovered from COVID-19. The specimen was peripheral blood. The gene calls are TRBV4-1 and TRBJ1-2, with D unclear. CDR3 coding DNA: TGCGCCAGCAGCCCTCAACCTTTATACAAGAACTATGGCTACACCTTC. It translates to CASSPQPLYKNYGYTF.